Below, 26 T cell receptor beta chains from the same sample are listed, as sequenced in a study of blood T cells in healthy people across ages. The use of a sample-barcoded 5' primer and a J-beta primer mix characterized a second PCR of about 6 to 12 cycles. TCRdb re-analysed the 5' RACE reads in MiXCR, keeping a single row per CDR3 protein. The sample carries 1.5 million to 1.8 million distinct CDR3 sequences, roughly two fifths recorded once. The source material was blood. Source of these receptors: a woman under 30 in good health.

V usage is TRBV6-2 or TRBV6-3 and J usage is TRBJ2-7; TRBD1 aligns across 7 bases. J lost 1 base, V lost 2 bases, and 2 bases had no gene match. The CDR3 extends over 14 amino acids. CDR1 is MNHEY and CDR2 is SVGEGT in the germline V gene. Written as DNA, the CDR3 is TGTGCCAGCAGTTACCAGGGACAGTCCTACGAGCAGTACTTC. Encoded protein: CASSYQGQSYEQYF.

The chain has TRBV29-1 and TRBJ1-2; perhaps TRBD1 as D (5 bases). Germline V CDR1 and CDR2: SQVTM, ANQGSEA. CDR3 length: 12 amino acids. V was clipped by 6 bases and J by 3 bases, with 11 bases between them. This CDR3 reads CSVDTGHYGYTF. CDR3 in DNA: TGCAGCGTCGACACAGGACACTATGGCTACACCTTC.

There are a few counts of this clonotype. The CDR3 here is CSVKVARDIYMNTEAFF. CDR3 nucleotides: TGCAGCGTTAAAGTGGCCCGGGACATATACATGAACACTGAAGCTTTCTTT. J is TRBJ1-1 and V is TRBV29-1, with D possibly being TRBD1 (6 bases). CDR3 length: 17 amino acids. Germline V gene sequence: CDR1 SQVTM, CDR2 ANQGSEA. Trimming took off 5 bases at V and 0 bases at J, with 22 bases between the two ends.

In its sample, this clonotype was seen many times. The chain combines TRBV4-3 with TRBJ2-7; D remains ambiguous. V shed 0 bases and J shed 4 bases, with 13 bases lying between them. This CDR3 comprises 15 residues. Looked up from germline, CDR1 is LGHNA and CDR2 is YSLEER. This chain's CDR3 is CASSQDLSGFYEQYF. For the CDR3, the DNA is TGCGCCAGCAGCCAAGATTTGTCTGGCTTTTACGAGCAGTACTTC.

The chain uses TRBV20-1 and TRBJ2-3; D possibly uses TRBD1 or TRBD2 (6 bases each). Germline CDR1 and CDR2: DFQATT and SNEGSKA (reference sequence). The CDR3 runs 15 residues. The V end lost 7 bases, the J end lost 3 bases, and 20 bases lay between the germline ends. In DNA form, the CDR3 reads TGCAGTGTCCACAGGGAGGTGGATCTAACAGATACGCAGTATTTT. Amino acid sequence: CSVHREVDLTDTQYF.

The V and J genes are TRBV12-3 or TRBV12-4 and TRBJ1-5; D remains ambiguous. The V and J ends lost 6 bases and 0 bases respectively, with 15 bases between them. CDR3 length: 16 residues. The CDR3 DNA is TGTGCCAGCAGCTATACTTCGGGCTTTAGCAATCAGCCCCAGCATTTT. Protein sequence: CASSYTSGFSNQPQHF.

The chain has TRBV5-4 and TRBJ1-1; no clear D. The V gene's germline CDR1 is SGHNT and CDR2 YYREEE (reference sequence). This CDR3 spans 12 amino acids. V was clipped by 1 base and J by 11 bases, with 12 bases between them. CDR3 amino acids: CASSLHSGLAFF. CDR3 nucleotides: TGTGCCAGCAGCTTGCACTCTGGGCTTGCTTTCTTT.

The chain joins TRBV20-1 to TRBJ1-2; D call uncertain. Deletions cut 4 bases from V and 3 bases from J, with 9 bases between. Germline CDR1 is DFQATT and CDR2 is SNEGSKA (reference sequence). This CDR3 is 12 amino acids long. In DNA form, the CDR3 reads TGCAGTGCTATCCGGGTAGACTATGGCTACACCTTC. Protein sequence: CSAIRVDYGYTF.

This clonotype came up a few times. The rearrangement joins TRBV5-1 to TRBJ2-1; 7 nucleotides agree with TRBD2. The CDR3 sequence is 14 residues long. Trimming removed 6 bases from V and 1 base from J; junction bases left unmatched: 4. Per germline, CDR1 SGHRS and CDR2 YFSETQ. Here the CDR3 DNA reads TGCGCCAGCAACCCGCGGGGGTCCTACAATGAGCAGTTCTTC. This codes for CASNPRGSYNEQFF.

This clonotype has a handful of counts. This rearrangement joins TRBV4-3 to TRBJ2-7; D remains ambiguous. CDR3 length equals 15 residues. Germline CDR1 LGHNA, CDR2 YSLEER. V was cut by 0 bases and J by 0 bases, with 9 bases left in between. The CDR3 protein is CASSQELEFSYEQYF. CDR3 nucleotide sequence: TGCGCCAGCAGCCAAGAGCTAGAGTTCTCCTACGAGCAGTACTTC.

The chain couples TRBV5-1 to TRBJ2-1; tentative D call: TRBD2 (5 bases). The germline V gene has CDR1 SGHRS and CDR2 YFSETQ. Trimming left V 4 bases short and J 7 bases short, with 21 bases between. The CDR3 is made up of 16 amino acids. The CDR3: CASSPREAERPNEQFF. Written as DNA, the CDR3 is TGCGCCAGCAGCCCGAGAGAAGCGGAGCGCCCTAATGAGCAGTTCTTC.

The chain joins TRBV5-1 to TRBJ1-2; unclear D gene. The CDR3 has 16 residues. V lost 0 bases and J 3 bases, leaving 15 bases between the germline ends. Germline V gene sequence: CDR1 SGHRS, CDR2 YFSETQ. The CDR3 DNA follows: TGCGCCAGCAGCTTGGAGGTCTCAGGCCTCGACTATGGCTACACCTTC. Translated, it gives CASSLEVSGLDYGYTF.

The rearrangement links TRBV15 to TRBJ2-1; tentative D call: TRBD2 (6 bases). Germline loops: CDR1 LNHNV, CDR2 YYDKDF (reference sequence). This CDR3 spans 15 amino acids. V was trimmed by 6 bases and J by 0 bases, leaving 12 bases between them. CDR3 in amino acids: CATREGWSSYNEQFF. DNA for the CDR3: TGTGCCACCAGGGAGGGTTGGAGCTCCTACAATGAGCAGTTCTTC.

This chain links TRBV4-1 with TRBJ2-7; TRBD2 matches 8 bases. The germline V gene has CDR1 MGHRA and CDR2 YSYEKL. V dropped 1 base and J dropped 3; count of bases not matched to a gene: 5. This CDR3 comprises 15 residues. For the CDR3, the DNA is TGCGCCAGCAGCCAAGTGGCGGGGGGAATCTACGAGCAGTACTTC. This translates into CASSQVAGGIYEQYF.

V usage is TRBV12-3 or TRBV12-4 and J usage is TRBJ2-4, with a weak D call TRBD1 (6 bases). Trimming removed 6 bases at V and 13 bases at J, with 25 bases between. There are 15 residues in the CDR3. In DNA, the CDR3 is TGTGCCAGCAGCCCCAGGGGCCTCACCTACAATGAGCAGTACTTC. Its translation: CASSPRGLTYNEQYF.

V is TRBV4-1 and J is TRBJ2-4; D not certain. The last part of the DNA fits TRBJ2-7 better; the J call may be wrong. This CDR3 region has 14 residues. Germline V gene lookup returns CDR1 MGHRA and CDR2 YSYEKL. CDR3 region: CASSQGNSPSEQYF. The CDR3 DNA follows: TGCGCCAGCAGCCAAGGCAACAGTCCAAGCGAGCAGTACTTC.

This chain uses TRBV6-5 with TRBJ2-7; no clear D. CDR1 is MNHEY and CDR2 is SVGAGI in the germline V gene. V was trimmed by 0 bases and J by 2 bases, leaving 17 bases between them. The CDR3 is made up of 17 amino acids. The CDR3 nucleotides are TGTGCCAGCAGTTACTCGAAACTGCACGGCGCTACCTACGAGCAGTACTTC. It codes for CASSYSKLHGATYEQYF.

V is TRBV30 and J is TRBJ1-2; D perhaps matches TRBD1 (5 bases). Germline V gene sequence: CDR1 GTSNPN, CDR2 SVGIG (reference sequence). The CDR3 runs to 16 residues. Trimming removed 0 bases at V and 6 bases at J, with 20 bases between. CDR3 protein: CAWSVAVGARRNGYTF. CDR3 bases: TGTGCCTGGAGTGTAGCCGTCGGGGCTAGGAGGAATGGCTACACCTTC.

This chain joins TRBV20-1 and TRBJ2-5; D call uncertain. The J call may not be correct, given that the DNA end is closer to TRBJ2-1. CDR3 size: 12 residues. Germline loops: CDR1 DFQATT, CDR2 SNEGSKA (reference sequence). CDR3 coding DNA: TGCAGTGCTAGAGATCTCGCAGAGACCCAGTTCTTC. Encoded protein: CSARDLAETQFF.

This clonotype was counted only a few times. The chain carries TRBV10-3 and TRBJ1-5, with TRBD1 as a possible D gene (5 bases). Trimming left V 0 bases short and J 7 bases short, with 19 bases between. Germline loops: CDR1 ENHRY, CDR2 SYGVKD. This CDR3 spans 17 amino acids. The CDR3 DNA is TGTGCCATCAGTGAGTCGATCGTGTCAGGGAGCGGCCAGCCCCAGCATTTT. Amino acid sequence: CAISESIVSGSGQPQHF.

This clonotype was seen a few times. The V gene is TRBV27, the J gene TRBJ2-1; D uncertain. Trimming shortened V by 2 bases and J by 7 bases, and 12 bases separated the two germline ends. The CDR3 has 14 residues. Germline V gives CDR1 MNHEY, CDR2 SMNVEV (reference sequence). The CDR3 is CASSLQTRANEQFF. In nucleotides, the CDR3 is TGTGCCAGCAGTTTACAAACTCGGGCTAATGAGCAGTTCTTC.

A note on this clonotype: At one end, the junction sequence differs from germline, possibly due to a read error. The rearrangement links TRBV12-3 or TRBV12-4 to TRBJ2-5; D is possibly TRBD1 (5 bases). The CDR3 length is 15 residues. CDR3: CASSSHQGYQEAQYF. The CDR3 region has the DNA TGTGCCAGCAGTTCACATCAGGGCTACCAAGAGGCCCAGTACTTC.

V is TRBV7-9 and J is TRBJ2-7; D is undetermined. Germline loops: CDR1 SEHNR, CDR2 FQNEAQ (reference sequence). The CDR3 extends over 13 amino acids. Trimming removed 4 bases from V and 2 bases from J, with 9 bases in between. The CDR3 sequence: CASSSKNTYEQYF. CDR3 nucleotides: TGTGCCAGCAGCTCCAAAAACACCTACGAGCAGTACTTC.

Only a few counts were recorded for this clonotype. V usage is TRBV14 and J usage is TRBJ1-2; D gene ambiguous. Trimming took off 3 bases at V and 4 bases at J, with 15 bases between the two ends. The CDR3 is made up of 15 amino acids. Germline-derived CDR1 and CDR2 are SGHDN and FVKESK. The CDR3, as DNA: TGTGCCAGCAGCCAGACCCGGGCGGCTACCTATGGCTACACCTTC. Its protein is CASSQTRAATYGYTF.

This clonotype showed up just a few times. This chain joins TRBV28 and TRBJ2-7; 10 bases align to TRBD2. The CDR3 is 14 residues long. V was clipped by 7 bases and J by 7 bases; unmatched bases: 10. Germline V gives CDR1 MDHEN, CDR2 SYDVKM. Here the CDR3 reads CASTPGLATMEQYF. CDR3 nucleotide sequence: TGTGCCAGCACCCCGGGACTAGCGACAATGGAGCAGTACTTC. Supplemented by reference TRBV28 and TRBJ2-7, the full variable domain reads DVKVTQSSRYLVKRTGEKVFLECVQDMDHENMFWYRQDPGLGLRLIYFSYDVKMKEKGDIPEGYSVSREKKERFSLILESASTNQTSMYLCASTPGLATMEQYFGPGTRLTVT.

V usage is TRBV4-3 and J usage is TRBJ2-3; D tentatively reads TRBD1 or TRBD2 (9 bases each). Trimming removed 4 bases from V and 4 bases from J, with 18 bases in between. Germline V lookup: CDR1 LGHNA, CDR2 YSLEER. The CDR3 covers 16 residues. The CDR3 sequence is CASSPTGGGRADTQYF. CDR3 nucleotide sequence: TGCGCCAGCAGCCCAACAGGGGGCGGGAGGGCAGATACGCAGTATTTT.